One and the same sample provided the 16 T cell receptor beta chains below, sequenced in a study of low-dose radiotherapy and immunotherapy resistance in tumors. The time point here: before trial treatment. TRAV- and TRBV-specific primers primed first-strand cDNA, covering alpha and beta chains. TCRs underwent 15 to 25 PCR cycles of amplification with a constant-region primer and V-primer adapter. TCRdb redid the calling of the reads with MiXCR, one entry per CDR3 protein. The sample records about 82,000 distinct CDR3 sequences, approximately 17% being singletons. The starting material was PBMCs, obtained before treatment. The receptors come from a male donor with prostate cancer.

The V gene is TRBV14, the J gene TRBJ2-1, with TRBD2 identical over 11 bases. Germline CDR1 and CDR2: SGHDN and FVKESK. V lost 4 bases and J lost 9; bases outside the gene matches: 11. The CDR3 extends over 16 amino acids. For the CDR3, the DNA is TGTGCCAGCAGCCGACCCGGGCTAGCGGGGGGTGCTGAGCAGTTCTTC. This sequence encodes CASSRPGLAGGAEQFF. The full variable domain, in which reference TRBV14 and TRBJ2-1 provide the parts outside the CDR3, is EAGVTQFPSHSVIEKGQTVTLRCDPISGHDNLYWYRRVMGKEIKFLLHFVKESKQDESGMPNNRFLAERTGGTYSTLKVQPAELEDSGVYFCASSRPGLAGGAEQFFGPGTRLTVL.

This clonotype was detected many times. The chain joins TRBV5-1 to TRBJ2-5; 15 bases agree with TRBD2. Per germline, CDR1 SGHRS and CDR2 YFSETQ. This CDR3 is built from 16 residues. With V trimmed by 4 bases and J by 5 bases, 6 bases remained unmatched. This CDR3 reads CASSPYGLAGGETQYF. The DNA of the CDR3 is TGCGCCAGCAGCCCGTACGGACTAGCGGGAGGGGAGACCCAGTACTTC.

This clonotype was detected ten times or more. This chain connects TRBV6-6 to TRBJ2-3, with D unresolved. CDR1 MNHNY and CDR2 SVGAGI come from the germline V gene (reference sequence). Trimming pared 6 bases from V and 2 bases from J, leaving 9 bases between. The CDR3 loop spans 13 amino acids. CDR3 nucleotides: TGTGCCAGCAGATCAAGAACCACAGATACGCAGTATTTT. It specifies CASRSRTTDTQYF.

This clonotype was found many times. The rearrangement uses TRBV6-2 or TRBV6-3 and TRBJ2-1; 8 nucleotides agree with TRBD2. There are 13 residues in the CDR3. Looked up from germline, CDR1 is MNHEY and CDR2 is SVGEGT. With V trimmed by 6 bases and J by 2 bases, 0 bases remained unmatched. For the CDR3, the DNA is TGTGCCAGCAGGCGGGGGGCCTACAATGAGCAGTTCTTC. Protein product: CASRRGAYNEQFF.

In its sample, this clonotype was seen many times. CDR3 coding DNA: TGTGCCAGCAGCACCACTACAGGGACCGGGGAGCTGTTTTTT. Translation: CASSTTTGTGELFF. The chain links TRBV7-3 to TRBJ2-2; D is possibly TRBD1 (6 bases). V was clipped by 5 bases and J by 5 bases, with 12 bases between them. Germline lookup yields CDR1 SGHTA and CDR2 FQGTGA. This CDR3 contains 14 residues. Combining the CDR3 with reference TRBV7-3 and TRBJ2-2 gives the whole variable domain GAGVSQTPSNKVTEKGKYVELRCDPISGHTALYWYRQSLGQGPEFLIYFQGTGAADDSGLPNDRFFAVRPEGSVSTLKIQRTERGDSAVYLCASSTTTGTGELFFGEGSRLTVL.

This clonotype was picked up many times. The chain has TRBV4-1 and TRBJ2-1; TRBD2 matches at 12 bases. CDR3 length: 16 residues. The germline gives CDR1 MGHRA, CDR2 YSYEKL. The junction had 8 bases not matched to a gene; V was cut back by 5 bases and J by 6 bases. The CDR3 reads CASSGPGLAGFNEQFF. As DNA, the CDR3 is TGCGCCAGCAGCGGGCCGGGACTAGCGGGTTTCAATGAGCAGTTCTTC.

About this clonotype: With a far larger clone one base away, a read error is the likely cause. V gene TRBV5-3 combines with J gene TRBJ2-2; 9 nucleotides agree with TRBD1. TRBV5-3 is an ORF; its function is uncertain. The CDR3 is 16 amino acids. The CDR3: CARSTTGTGSTGELFF. In nucleotides, the CDR3 is TGCGCCAGGAGCACCACCGGGACAGGGTCCACCGGGGAGCTGTTTTTT.

A word on this clonotype: Only one base separates this from a far larger clonotype, so it likely reflects a read error. The rearrangement uses TRBV28 and TRBJ2-1; 7 positions agree with TRBD2. V lost 3 bases to trimming and J lost 13 bases; unmatched junction nucleotides: 12. This CDR3 has 14 residues. Germline CDR1 is MDHEN and CDR2 is SYDVKM. The CDR3 spells CASSLSTSPKTQFF. The CDR3 nucleotides read TGTGCCAGCAGTTTGTCGACTAGCCCGAAGACCCAGTTCTTC.

This clonotype was detected ten times or more. The V and J genes are TRBV20-1 and TRBJ2-5; TRBD2 matches 15 bases. This CDR3 is built from 21 residues. The germline CDR1 and CDR2 sequences are DFQATT and SNEGSKA (reference sequence). V lost 0 bases to trimming and J lost 2 bases; unmatched junction nucleotides: 16. This chain's CDR3 is CSARDTGTSGRTGAGQETQYF. CDR3 DNA: TGCAGTGCTAGAGACACCGGGACTAGCGGGAGGACAGGAGCTGGACAAGAGACCCAGTACTTC.

This clonotype was found many times. This chain connects TRBV12-3 or TRBV12-4 to TRBJ1-4, with D uncertain. V lost 8 bases and J lost 8, with 12 bases in between. This CDR3 is built from 12 residues. The CDR3 loop reads CASGNTREKLFF. CDR3 sequence (DNA): TGTGCCAGCGGCAATACTCGCGAAAAACTGTTTTTT.

This clonotype was observed at least ten times. This sequence joins TRBV20-1 and TRBJ2-2; D is perhaps TRBD1 (6 bases). This CDR3 is 13 amino acids long. Trimming took 0 bases from V and 8 from J, leaving 10 bases between them. Germline V CDR1 and CDR2: DFQATT, SNEGSKA (reference sequence). This CDR3 reads CSAREAGVGELFF. In DNA form, the CDR3 reads TGCAGTGCTAGAGAGGCAGGGGTGGGGGAGCTGTTTTTT.

V gene TRBV28 combines with J gene TRBJ1-1, with D perhaps matching TRBD1 (6 bases). This CDR3 spans 14 amino acids. Germline CDR1 MDHEN, CDR2 SYDVKM. Trimming took off 6 bases at V and 0 bases at J, with 11 bases between the two ends. Here the CDR3 DNA reads TGTGCCAGCAGGCCGACAGGTATGAACACTGAAGCTTTCTTT. It translates to CASRPTGMNTEAFF.

This clonotype was detected many times. The chain is built from TRBV29-1 and TRBJ2-7, with TRBD1 matching over 12 bases. Trimming removed 7 bases from V and 6 bases from J; junction bases left unmatched: 7. Germline CDR1 is SQVTM and CDR2 is ANQGSEA. The CDR3 has 13 residues. The CDR3 DNA reads as TGCAGCGCCATCCGGGACAGGGGGCTCGAGCAGTACTTC. Protein sequence: CSAIRDRGLEQYF.

This clonotype was seen once. The likely explanation is a read error, given a far larger clone one base away. This sequence joins TRBV28 and TRBJ2-1, with D possibly matching TRBD1 (6 bases). Germline loops: CDR1 MDHEN, CDR2 SYDVKM. This CDR3 spans 13 amino acids. The ends were cut back, 6 bases at V and 2 bases at J, with 8 bases in the middle. The CDR3 loop is CASRPGAYNEQFF. CDR3 bases: TGTGCCAGCAGGCCAGGGGCCTACAATGAGCAGTTCTTC.

This clonotype was observed at least ten times. The chain recombines TRBV20-1 with TRBJ1-1; unclear D gene. Germline assignment: CDR1 DFQATT and CDR2 SNEGSKA (reference sequence). This CDR3 is 11 amino acids long. The germline V and J ends were trimmed by 6 bases and 6 bases, with 11 bases remaining between them. The CDR3 DNA sequence: TGCAGTGCCCGTGGGAGGGCTGAAGCTTTCTTT. Encoded protein: CSARGRAEAFF.

This clonotype turned up a few times. This sequence joins TRBV4-3 and TRBJ1-2, with 7 bases aligning to TRBD1. The junction had 6 bases not matched to a gene; V was cut back by 1 base and J by 7 bases. This CDR3 has 14 amino acids. Looked up from germline, CDR1 is LGHNA and CDR2 is YSLEER. The CDR3 region is CASSQGSGGLGYTF. In DNA, the CDR3 is TGCGCCAGCAGCCAAGGCTCAGGGGGACTTGGCTACACCTTC.